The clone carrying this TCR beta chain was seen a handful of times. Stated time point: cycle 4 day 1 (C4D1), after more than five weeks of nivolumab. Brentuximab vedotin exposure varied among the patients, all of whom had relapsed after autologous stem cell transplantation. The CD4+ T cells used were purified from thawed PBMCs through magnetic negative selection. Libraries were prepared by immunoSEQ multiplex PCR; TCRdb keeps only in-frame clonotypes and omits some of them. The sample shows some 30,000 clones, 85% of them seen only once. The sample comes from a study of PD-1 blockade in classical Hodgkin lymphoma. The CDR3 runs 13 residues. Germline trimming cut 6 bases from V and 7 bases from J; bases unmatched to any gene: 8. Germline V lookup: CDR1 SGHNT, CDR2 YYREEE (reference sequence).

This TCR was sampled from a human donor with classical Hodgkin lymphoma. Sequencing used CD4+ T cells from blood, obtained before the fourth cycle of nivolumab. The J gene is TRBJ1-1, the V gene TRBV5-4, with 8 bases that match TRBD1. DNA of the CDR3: TGTGCCAGCAACGACAGGGGATCCGGTGAAGCTTTCTTT. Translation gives CASNDRGSGEAFF.